The source of this T cell receptor beta chain is a study of T-cell memory formation after mild COVID-19. Study-level findings and limits: The pre-infection memory compartment contained some responding clones, suggesting cross-reactive memory joined. Day 15 to 85 contractors were CD4/CD8 balanced; later expanders leaned CD4+.

Per germline, CDR1 LGHNA and CDR2 YNFKEQ. This CDR3 has 15 residues. V lost 0 bases, J lost 2 bases, and 8 bases lay in between. There are a few counts of this clonotype. Its antigen remains unidentified. Each CDR3 protein is one row after TCRdb ran MiXCR on the 5' RACE reads. The table has about 390,000 distinct CDR3 sequences, 16% seen once. The TCR comes from a man aged 18 to 29 who had mild COVID-19 (a few samples of this study predate the infection). Cell type and time point are not known. The J gene is TRBJ2-1, the V gene TRBV4-2; D not resolved. Sequencing used PBMCs or a T cell subset sorted from them (not recorded which). Written as DNA, the CDR3 is TGTGCCAGCAGCCAAGAATCTACAGCCTACAATGAGCAGTTCTTC. Its protein is CASSQESTAYNEQFF.